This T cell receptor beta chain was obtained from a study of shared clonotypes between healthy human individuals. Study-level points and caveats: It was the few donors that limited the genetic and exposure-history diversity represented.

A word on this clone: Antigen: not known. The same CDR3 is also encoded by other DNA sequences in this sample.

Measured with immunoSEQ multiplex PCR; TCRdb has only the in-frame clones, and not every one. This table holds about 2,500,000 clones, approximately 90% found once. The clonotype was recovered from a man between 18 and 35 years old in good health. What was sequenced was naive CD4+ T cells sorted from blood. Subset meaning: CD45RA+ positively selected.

CDR3 nucleotide sequence: TGTGCCAGCTCACCACTAACAGGGGATGAAAAACTGTTTTTT. It is translated as CASSPLTGDEKLFF. The gene calls are TRBV18 and TRBJ1-4; 7 bases agree with TRBD1. CDR1 is KGHSH and CDR2 is LQKENI in the germline V gene. The CDR3 has 14 residues. J was trimmed by 6 bases and V by 1 base; bases with no gene match: 2. Full variable domain (remainder filled in from reference TRBV18 and TRBJ1-4): NAGVMQNPRHLVRRRGQEARLRCSPMKGHSHVYWYRQLPEEGLKFMVYLQKENIIDESGMPKERFSAEFPKEGPSILRIQQVVRGDSAAYFCASSPLTGDEKLFFGSGTQLSVL.